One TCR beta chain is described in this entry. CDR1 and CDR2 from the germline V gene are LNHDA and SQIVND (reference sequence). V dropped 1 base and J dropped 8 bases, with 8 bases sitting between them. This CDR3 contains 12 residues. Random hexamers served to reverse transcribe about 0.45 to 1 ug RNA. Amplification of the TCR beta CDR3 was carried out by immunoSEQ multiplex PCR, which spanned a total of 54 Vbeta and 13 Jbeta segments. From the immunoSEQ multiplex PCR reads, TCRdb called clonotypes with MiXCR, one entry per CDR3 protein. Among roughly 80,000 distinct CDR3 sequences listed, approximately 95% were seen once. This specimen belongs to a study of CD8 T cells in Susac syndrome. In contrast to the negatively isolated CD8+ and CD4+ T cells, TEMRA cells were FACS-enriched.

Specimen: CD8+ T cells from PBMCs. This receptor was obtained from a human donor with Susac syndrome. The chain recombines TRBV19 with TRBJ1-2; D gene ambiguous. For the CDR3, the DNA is TGTGCCAGTAGTATAGGGTTGATCGGCTACACCTTC. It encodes CASSIGLIGYTF.